These 5 T cell receptor beta chains originate from one sample sequenced in a study of molecular identifiers for immune sequencing clone quantification listed by TCRdb under 2018. Libraries were built with PCR. TCRdb records Illumina HiSeq 4000 as the sequencer. TCRdb took the public reads, trimmed them with fastp at Q25, ran MiXCR for clone calling and kept in-frame beta chains. Every distinct CDR3 protein forms one entry, paired with its most common genes and DNA. The sample records 250,000 to 350,000 distinct CDR3 sequences, 20% to 25% of which are singletons. Approximately 0.84% of the sample is in the top ten clones. Sequenced sample: naive CD8+ T cells from blood, with Jurkat cell RNA spiked in. The cell subset or site label on this specimen signifies: FACS-sorted CD8+CD4-CCR7+CD45RA+ naive T cells. These receptor sequences come from a human donor in good health. Some libraries in this study had Jurkat cell RNA spiked in.

This clonotype was detected once. A read error may explain this, as a much larger clone is one base away. The chain links TRBV19 to TRBJ2-5, with TRBD2 as a possible D gene (6 bases). V dropped 4 bases and J dropped 5 bases, with 14 bases sitting between them. Germline CDR1 reads LNHDA; CDR2 reads SQIVND (reference sequence). The CDR3 extends over 14 amino acids. The CDR3 nucleotides are TGTGCCAGTAGTACTAGCGACTTTCACGAGACCCAGTACTTC. Its protein product is CASSTSDFHETQYF.

This clonotype was found many times. This rearrangement joins TRBV20-1 to TRBJ1-3, with D maybe TRBD1 (5 bases). Trimming cost V 3 bases and J 2 bases, with 11 bases left between them. The CDR3 consists of 14 residues. Germline V gene lookup returns CDR1 DFQATT and CDR2 SNEGSKA (reference sequence). The CDR3, as DNA: TGCAGTGCTAGTACAGGAGACCCTGGAAACACCATATATTTT. Encoded protein: CSASTGDPGNTIYF.

This clonotype was detected a few times. The V call is TRBV5-6, the J call TRBJ1-1; D is undetermined. V was clipped by 0 bases and J by 1 base, with 10 bases between them. The CDR3 consists of 15 residues. The germline V gene has CDR1 SGHDT and CDR2 YYEEEE. CDR3 nucleotides: TGTGCCAGCAGCTTGGCGTTAGGCAAGAACACTGAAGCTTTCTTT. This gives the protein CASSLALGKNTEAFF.

The gene calls are TRBV10-3 and TRBJ2-3, with a weak D call TRBD2 (6 bases). The CDR3 is 13 amino acids. Looked up from germline, CDR1 is ENHRY and CDR2 is SYGVKD. V gave up 7 bases and J gave up 5 bases, with 13 bases separating them. The CDR3 here is CAINGGFVDTQYF. CDR3 bases: TGTGCCATCAATGGAGGGTTTGTAGATACGCAGTATTTT.

Notes on this clonotype: This may come from a read error, since a much larger clone is one base off. The chain is built from TRBV12-3 or TRBV12-4 and TRBJ2-3, with 10 bases identical to TRBD1. The V gene end was trimmed by 9 bases and the J gene end by 2 bases; junction bases not matched to a gene: 11. The CDR3 length is 16 residues. The CDR3 region has the DNA TGTGCCAGTTCTTTCCCGGACAGGGGGATCACAGATACGCAGTATTTT. Its protein is CASSFPDRGITDTQYF.